The 5 T cell receptor beta chains given below trace back to one sample, sequenced in a study of blood T cell repertoires in COVID-19. Generated by immunoSEQ multiplex PCR, the TCRdb table keeps only in-frame clones and is missing some. Seen here are about 250,000 clones, about 86% observed once, and the top ten hold roughly 10%. The specimen was peripheral blood. The receptors were sampled from a man of 80 years or more with acute or convalescent COVID-19.

V is TRBV5-1 and J is TRBJ2-1, with 11 bases lining up with TRBD2. The CDR3 loop spans 15 amino acids. Germline lookup yields CDR1 SGHRS and CDR2 YFSETQ. V dropped 4 bases and J dropped 8; count of bases not matched to a gene: 8. This chain's CDR3 is CASSPTSGSRHEQFF. CDR3 DNA sequence: TGCGCCAGCAGCCCTACTAGCGGGAGCCGGCATGAGCAGTTCTTC.

The chain joins TRBV6-2 or TRBV6-3 to TRBJ2-1; tentatively, D is TRBD2 (6 bases). The germline V gene encodes CDR1 MNHEY and CDR2 SVGEGT. The CDR3 covers 14 residues. V was pared by 7 bases and J by 4 bases, with 14 bases between. The CDR3 DNA follows: TGTGCCAGCACCCCGGGACTTCCTTACAATGAGCAGTTCTTC. Translating it yields CASTPGLPYNEQFF.

The J gene is TRBJ2-1, the V gene TRBV2; the match to TRBD2 covers 10 bases. The CDR3 is made up of 15 amino acids. J was trimmed by 0 bases and V by 5 bases; bases with no gene match: 1. From germline, CDR1 is SNHLY and CDR2 FYNNEI. CDR3: CASSRLAGSYNEQFF. CDR3 in DNA: TGTGCCAGCAGTCGACTAGCGGGCTCCTACAATGAGCAGTTCTTC.

J is TRBJ2-2 and V is TRBV14; 11 bases line up with TRBD2. Germline-derived CDR1 and CDR2 are SGHDN and FVKESK. The CDR3 consists of 15 residues. V shed 8 bases, J shed 3 bases, and the junction held 5 bases outside the gene matches. The CDR3 reads CASRSGGAHTGELFF. The CDR3 DNA follows: TGTGCCAGCCGTAGCGGGGGGGCTCACACCGGGGAGCTGTTTTTT.

This clone came up a few times. The chain couples TRBV5-1 to TRBJ1-1; D might be TRBD1 (5 bases). Germline V lookup: CDR1 SGHRS, CDR2 YFSETQ. There are 14 residues in the CDR3. The V end was cut by 4 bases, the J end by 1 base, with 11 bases between. CDR3 bases: TGCGCCAGCAGCGGGGCGCGGGGGAACACTGAAGCTTTCTTT. It specifies CASSGARGNTEAFF.